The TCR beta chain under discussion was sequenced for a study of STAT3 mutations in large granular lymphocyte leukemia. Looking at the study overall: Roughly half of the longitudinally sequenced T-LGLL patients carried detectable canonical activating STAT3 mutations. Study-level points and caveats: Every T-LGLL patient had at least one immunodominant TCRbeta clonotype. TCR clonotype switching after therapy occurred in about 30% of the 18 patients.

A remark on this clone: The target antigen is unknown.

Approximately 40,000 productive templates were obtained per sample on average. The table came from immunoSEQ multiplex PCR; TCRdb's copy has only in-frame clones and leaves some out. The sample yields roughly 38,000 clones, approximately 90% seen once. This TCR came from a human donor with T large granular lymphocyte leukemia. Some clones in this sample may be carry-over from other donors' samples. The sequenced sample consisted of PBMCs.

The CDR3 loop reads CSGSGTSGVYNEQFF. The DNA of the CDR3 is TGCAGCGGGTCCGGGACTAGCGGGGTTTACAATGAGCAGTTCTTC. V gene TRBV29-1 combines with J gene TRBJ2-1, with 13 bases fitting TRBD2. V was clipped by 7 bases and J by 4 bases; unmatched bases: 7. Germline CDR1 and CDR2: SQVTM and ANQGSEA. This CDR3 is 15 amino acids long.